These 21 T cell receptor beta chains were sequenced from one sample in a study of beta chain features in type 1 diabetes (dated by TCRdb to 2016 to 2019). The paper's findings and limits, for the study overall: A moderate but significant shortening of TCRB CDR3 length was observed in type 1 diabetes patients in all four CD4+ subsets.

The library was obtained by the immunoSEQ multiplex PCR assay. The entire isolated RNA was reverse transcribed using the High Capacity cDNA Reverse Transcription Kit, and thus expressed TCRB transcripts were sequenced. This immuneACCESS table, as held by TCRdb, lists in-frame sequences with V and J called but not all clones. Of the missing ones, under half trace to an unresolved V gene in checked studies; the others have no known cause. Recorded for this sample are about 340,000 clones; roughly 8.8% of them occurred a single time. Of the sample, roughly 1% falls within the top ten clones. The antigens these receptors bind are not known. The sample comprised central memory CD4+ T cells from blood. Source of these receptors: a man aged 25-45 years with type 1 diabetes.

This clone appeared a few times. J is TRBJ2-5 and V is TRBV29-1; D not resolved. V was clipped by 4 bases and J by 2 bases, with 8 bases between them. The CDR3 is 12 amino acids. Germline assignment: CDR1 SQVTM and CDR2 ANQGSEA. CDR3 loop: CSVGRGQETQYF. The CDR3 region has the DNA TGCAGCGTTGGCCGTGGGCAAGAGACCCAGTACTTC.

The chain's CDR3 is CAWSASGSAFF. DNA for the CDR3: TGTGCCTGGAGTGCCAGCGGATCGGCTTTCTTT. J is TRBJ1-1 and V is TRBV30; D is ambiguous. The CDR3 runs 11 residues. Looked up from germline, CDR1 is GTSNPN and CDR2 is SVGIG (reference sequence). V was pared by 1 base and J by 11 bases, with 11 bases between.

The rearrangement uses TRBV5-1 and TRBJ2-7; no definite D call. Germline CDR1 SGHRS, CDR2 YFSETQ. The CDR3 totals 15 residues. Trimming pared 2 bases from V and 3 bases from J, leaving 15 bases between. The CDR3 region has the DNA TGCGCCAGCAGCTTAGACACCCTCTCCCTCTACGAGCAGTACTTC. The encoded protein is CASSLDTLSLYEQYF.

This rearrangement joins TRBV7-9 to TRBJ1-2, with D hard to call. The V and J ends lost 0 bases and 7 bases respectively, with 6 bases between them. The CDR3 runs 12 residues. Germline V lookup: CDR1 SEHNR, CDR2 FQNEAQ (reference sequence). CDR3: CASSLADRGYTF. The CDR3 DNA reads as TGTGCCAGCAGCTTAGCGGACCGTGGCTACACCTTC.

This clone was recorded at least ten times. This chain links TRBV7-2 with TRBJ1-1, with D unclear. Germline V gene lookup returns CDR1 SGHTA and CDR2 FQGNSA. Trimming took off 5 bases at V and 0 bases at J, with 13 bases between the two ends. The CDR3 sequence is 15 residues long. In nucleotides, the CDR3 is TGTGCCAGCAGCCCCCAACTGACGGTGAACACTGAAGCTTTCTTT. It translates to CASSPQLTVNTEAFF.

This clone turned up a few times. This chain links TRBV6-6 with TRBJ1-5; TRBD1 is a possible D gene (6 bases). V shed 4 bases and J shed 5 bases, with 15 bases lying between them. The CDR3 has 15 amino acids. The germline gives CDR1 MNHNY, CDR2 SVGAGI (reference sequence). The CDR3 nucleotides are TGTGCCAGCAGTTTGGGGGGCCAGGGACATCAGCCCCAGCATTTT. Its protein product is CASSLGGQGHQPQHF.

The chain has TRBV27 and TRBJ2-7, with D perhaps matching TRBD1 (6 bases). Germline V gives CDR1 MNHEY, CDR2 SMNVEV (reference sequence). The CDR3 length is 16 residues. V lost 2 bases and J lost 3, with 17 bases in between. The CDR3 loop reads CASSLRTAGTFYEQYF. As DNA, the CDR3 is TGTGCCAGCAGTTTACGGACAGCCGGAACTTTCTACGAGCAGTACTTC.

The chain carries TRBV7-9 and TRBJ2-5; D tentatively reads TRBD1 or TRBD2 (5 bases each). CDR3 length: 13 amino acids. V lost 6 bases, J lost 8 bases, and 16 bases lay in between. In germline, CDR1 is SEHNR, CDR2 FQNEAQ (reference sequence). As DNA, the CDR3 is TGTGCCAGCAGTAACCGGGACGGAGCAACCCAGTACTTC. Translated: CASSNRDGATQYF.

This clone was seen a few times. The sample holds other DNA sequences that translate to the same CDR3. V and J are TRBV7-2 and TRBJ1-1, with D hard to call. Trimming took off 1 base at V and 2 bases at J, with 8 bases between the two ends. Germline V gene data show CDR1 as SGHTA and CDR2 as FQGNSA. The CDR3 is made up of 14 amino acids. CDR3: CASSLGRANTEAFF. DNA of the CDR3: TGTGCCAGCAGCTTAGGTCGGGCTAACACTGAAGCTTTCTTT.

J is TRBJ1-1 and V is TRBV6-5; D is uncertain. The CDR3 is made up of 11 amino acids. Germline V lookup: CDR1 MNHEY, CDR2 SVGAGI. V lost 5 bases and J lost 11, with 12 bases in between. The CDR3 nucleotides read TGTGCCAGCAGTGAGACCGCAAGGGCTTTCTTT. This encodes CASSETARAFF.

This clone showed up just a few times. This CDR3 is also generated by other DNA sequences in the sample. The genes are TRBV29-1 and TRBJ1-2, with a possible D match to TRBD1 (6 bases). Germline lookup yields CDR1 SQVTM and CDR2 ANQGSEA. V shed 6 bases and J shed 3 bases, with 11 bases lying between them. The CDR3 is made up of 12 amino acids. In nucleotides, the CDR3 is TGCAGCGTGTGGACAGTTGACTATGGCTACACCTTC. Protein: CSVWTVDYGYTF.

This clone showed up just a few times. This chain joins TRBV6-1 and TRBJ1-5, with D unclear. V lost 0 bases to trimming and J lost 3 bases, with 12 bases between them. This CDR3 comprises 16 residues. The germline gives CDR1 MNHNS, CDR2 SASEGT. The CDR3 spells CASSEAQEGLNQPQHF. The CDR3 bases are TGTGCCAGCAGTGAAGCGCAAGAGGGCCTCAATCAGCCCCAGCATTTT.

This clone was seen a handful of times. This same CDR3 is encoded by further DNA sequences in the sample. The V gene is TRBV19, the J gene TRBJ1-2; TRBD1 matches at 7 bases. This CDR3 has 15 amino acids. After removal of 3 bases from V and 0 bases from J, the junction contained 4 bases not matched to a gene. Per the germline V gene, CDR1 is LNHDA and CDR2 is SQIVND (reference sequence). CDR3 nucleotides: TGTGCCAGTAGTATCGGGACAGTAGCTAACTATGGCTACACCTTC. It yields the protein CASSIGTVANYGYTF.

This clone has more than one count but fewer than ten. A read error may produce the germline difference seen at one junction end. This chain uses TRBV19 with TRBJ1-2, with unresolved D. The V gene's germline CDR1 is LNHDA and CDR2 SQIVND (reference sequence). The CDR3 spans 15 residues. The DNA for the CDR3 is TGTGCCAGTAGTTTAGAATCCTATGGCACCTATGGCTACACCTTC. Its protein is CASSLESYGTYGYTF.

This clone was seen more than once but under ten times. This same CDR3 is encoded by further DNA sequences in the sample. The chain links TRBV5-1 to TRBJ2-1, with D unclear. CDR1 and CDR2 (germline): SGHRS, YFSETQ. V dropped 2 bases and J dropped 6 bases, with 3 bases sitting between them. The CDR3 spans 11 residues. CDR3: CASSLGNEQFF. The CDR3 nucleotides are TGCGCCAGCAGCTTAGGCAATGAGCAGTTCTTC.

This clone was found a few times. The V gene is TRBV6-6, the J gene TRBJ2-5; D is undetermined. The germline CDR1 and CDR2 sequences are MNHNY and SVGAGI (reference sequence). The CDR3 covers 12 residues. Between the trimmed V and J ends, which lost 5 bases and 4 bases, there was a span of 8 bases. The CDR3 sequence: CASSEVGETQYF. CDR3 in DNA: TGTGCCAGCAGTGAGGTGGGAGAGACCCAGTACTTC.

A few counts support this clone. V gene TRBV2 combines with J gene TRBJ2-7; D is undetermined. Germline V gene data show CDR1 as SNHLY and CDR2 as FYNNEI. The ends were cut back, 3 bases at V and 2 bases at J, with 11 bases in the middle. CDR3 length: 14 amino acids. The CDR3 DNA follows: TGTGCCAGCAGTGAGCTCTCAGATCCCTACGAGCAGTACTTC. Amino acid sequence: CASSELSDPYEQYF.

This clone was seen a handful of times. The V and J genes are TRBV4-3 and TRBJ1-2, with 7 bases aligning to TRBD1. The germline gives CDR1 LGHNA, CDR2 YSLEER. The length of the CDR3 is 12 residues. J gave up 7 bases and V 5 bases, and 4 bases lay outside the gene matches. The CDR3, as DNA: TGCGCCAGCAGCAGTCGACAGGGTGGCTACACCTTC. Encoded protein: CASSSRQGGYTF.

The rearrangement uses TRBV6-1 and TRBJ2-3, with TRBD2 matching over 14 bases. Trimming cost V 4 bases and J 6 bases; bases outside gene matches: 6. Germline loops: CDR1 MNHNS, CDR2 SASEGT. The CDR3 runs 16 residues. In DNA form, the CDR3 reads TGTGCCAGCAGTGCCGGACTAGCGGGGGGTGAGGATACGCAGTATTTT. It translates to CASSAGLAGGEDTQYF.

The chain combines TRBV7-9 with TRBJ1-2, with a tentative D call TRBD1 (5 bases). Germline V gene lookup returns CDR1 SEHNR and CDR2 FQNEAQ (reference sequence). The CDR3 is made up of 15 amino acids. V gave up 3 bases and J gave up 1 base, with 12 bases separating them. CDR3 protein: CASSLGQNLNYGYTF. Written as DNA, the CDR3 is TGTGCCAGCAGCTTGGGGCAGAACCTTAACTATGGCTACACCTTC.

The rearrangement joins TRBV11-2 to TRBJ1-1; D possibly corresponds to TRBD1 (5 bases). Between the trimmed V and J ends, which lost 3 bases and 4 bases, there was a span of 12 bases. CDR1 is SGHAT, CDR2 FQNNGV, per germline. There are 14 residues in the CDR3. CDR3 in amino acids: CASSFGQEGTEAFF. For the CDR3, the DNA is TGTGCCAGCAGCTTCGGACAAGAGGGCACTGAAGCTTTCTTT. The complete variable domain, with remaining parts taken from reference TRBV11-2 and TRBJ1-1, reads EAGVAQSPRYKIIEKRQSVAFWCNPISGHATLYWYQQILGQGPKLLIQFQNNGVVDDSQLPKDRFSAERLKGVDSTLKIQPAKLEDSAVYLCASSFGQEGTEAFFGQGTRLTVV.